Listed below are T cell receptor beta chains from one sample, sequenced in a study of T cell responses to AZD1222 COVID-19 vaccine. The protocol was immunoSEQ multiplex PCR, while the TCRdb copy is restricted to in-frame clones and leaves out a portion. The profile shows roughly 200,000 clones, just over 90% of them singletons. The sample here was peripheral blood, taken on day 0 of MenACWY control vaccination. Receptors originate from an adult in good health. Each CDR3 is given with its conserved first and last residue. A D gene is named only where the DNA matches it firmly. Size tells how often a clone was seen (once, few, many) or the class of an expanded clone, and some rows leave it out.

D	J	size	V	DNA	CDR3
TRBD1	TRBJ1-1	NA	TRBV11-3	TGTGCCAGCAGCCCGACAGGGACGAACACTGAAGCTTTCTTT	CASSPTGTNTEAFF
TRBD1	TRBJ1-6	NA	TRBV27	TGTGCCAGCAGTTTAGCAGGGGGCTCTTTGGCCCTCCACTTT	CASSLAGGSLALHF
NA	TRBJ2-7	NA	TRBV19	TGTGCCAGTAGTAACCCCGCAGGATCCTACGAGCAGTACTTC	CASSNPAGSYEQYF
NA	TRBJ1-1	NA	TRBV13	TGTGCCAGCAGCTCCGGGGGGGGGAACACTGAAGCTTTCTTT	CASSSGGGNTEAFF
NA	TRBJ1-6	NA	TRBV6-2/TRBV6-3	TGTGCCAGCAGTTACGGGAGGGGAGGTTCACCCCTCCACTTT	CASSYGRGGSPLHF
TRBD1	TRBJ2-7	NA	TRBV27	TGTGCCAGCAGACAGGGGATGTCCTACGAGCAGTACTTC	CASRQGMSYEQYF
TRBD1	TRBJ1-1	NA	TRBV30	TGTGCCTGGAGTGGAGGGGGCGGGGGCACTGAAGCTTTCTTT	CAWSGGGGGTEAFF
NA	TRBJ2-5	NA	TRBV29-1	TGCAGCGTTGCCTCTCGGGAGACCCAGTACTTC	CSVASRETQYF
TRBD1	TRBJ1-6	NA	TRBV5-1	TGCGCCAGCAGCGTGACAGGGGATCCAAATTCACCCCTCCACTTT	CASSVTGDPNSPLHF
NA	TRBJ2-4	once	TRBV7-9	TGTGCCAGCAGCTTATCGGTAGCCAAAAACATTCAGTACTTC	CASSLSVAKNIQYF
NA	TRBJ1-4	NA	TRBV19	TGTGCCAGTGGGGGGGGAAAACTGTTTTTT	CASGGGKLFF
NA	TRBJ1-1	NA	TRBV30	TGTGCCTGGAGTGTAAACAGGAACACTGAAGCTTTCTTT	CAWSVNRNTEAFF
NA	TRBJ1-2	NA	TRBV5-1	TGCGCCAGCAGCTTGCAGGGCCGAGATAACTATGGCTACACCTTC	CASSLQGRDNYGYTF
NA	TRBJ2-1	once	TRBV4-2	TGTGCCAGCAGCCCACTAGGGGGGGCTAACCCCAATGAGCAGTTCTTC	CASSPLGGANPNEQFF
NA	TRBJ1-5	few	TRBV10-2	TGCGCCAGCAGTAGGGCAGACAATCAGCCCCAGCATTTT	CASSRADNQPQHF
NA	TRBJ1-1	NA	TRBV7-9	TGTGCCAGCAGCTTAGGCCAGGGGAAAACTGAAGCTTTCTTT	CASSLGQGKTEAFF
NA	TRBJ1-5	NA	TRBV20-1	TGCAGTGCTAGTCCGGATTCCACAAATCAGCCCCAGCATTTT	CSASPDSTNQPQHF
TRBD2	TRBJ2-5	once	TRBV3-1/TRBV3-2	TGTGCCAGCAGCTGGGCTAGCGGGGGGGCCAGGGAGACCCAGTACTTC	CASSWASGGARETQYF
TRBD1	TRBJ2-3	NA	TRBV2	TGTGCCAGCAGACCCACAGGGGGCTGGGGCACAGATACGCAGTATTTT	CASRPTGGWGTDTQYF
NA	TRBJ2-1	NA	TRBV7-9	TGTGCCAGCAGCTTAGACTACAATGAGCAGTTCTTC	CASSLDYNEQFF
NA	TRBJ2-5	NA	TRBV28	TGTGCCAGCAGTTTCGGGCGGGAGACCCAGTACTTC	CASSFGRETQYF
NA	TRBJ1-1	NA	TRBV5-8	TGTGCCAGCAGCTTGGCCGGTGACACTGAAGCTTTCTTT	CASSLAGDTEAFF
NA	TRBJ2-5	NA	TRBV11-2	TGTGCCAGCAGCTTAGATTACCAGGGAAGAGCGGAGACCCAGTACTTC	CASSLDYQGRAETQYF
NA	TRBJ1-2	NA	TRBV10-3	TGTGCCATCAGTGATAATCGCTATGGCTACACCTTC	CAISDNRYGYTF
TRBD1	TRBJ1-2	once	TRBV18	TGTGCCAGCTCACGCGACAGGGTGGGTGGCTACACCTTC	CASSRDRVGGYTF
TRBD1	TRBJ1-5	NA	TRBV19	TGTGCCAGTAGCACTTGGGGACAGGGGAGCAATCAGCCCCAGCATTTT	CASSTWGQGSNQPQHF
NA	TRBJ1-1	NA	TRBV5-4	TGTGCCAGCAGCTTGAGTTTGGGCGAAGCTTTCTTT	CASSLSLGEAFF
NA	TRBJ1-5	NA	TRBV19	TGTGCCAGTAGTATATACGGGGGACGTCAGCCCCAGCATTTT	CASSIYGGRQPQHF
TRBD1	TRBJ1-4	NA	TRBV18	TGTGCCAGCTCACACCAAGGACAGGTTACAACTAATGAAAAACTGTTTTTT	CASSHQGQVTTNEKLFF
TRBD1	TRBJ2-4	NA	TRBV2	TGTGCCAGCAGACCCGGACAGGGAGTCGGCAAAAACATTCAGTACTTC	CASRPGQGVGKNIQYF
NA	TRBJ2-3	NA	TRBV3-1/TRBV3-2	TGTGCCAGCAGCCTACGGGGAACAGATACGCAGTATTTT	CASSLRGTDTQYF